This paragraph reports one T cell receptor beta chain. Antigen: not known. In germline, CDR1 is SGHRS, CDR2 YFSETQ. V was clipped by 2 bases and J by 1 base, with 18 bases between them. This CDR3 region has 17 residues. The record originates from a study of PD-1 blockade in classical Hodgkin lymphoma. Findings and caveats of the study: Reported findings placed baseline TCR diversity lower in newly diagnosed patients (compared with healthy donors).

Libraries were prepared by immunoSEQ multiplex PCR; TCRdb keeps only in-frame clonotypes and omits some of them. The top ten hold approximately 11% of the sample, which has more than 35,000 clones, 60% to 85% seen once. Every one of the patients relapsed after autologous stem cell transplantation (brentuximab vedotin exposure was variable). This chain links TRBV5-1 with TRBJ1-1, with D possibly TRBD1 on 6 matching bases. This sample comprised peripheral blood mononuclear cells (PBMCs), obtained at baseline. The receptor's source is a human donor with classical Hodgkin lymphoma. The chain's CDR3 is CASSFRSGASSNTEAFF. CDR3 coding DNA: TGCGCCAGCAGCTTTCGATCAGGGGCGTCTTCGAACACTGAAGCTTTCTTT.